The T cell receptor (beta chain) under discussion was sequenced for a study of regulatory T cells in long-lasting Graves disease. Study information: Treatment with antithyroid drugs for over 5 years, together with positive TSH receptor antibodies, meant persistent Graves' disease. General observations from the study: The TCR repertoire of persistent Graves' patients was less diverse than that of newly diagnosed ones. TRBV28, TRBJ1-2 and TRBJ2-5 were segments that persistent disease favored.

Sample time point: persistent/refractory GD, antithyroid drugs over 5 years with positive TRAb. Scientists built the TCR library using RNA that was extracted from PBMCs. By American Thyroid Association guidelines, Graves' disease was diagnosed in the cohort. The authors built TCR beta libraries using iRepertoire HTBI primers and Arm-PCR of CDR3 regions. TCRdb fed the multiplex PCR reads into MiXCR, producing one record per CDR3 protein. The profile covers over 350,000 distinct CDR3 sequences, with 20% appearing a single time and less than 25% taken by the ten largest. This clonotype was picked up many times. No antigen is known for it. The V segment lost 3 bases and the J segment 3 bases; nucleotides outside the gene matches: 7. This CDR3 has 18 residues. CDR1 is LNHDA and CDR2 is SQIVND in the germline V gene (reference sequence).

V gene TRBV19 combines with J gene TRBJ2-6; 11 nucleotides line up with TRBD1. The sample here was peripheral blood mononuclear cells (PBMCs), taken when the disease was refractory, from a patient treated with antithyroid drugs. This sequence originates from a female donor with Graves disease. The CDR3 DNA reads as TGTGCCAGTAGTATCTCGGACAGGGGGCGACTTGGGGCCAACGTCCTGACTTTC. It is translated as CASSISDRGRLGANVLTF.